The 28 T cell receptor beta chains reported below all come from one sample, sequenced in a study of identical twins. Each CDR3 protein is one row after TCRdb ran MiXCR on the 5' RACE reads. The sample lists some 250,000 distinct CDR3 sequences, over 9.5% occurring once. The sample was also reused in another study, on yellow fever vaccine responses in identical twins.

The specimen was memory (CD45RO+) T cells sorted from blood. The receptors stem from a woman between 18 and 30 years old in good health.

This chain joins TRBV7-9 and TRBJ2-1; D remains unclear. Germline CDR1 SEHNR, CDR2 FQNEAQ (reference sequence). The CDR3 has 13 amino acids. Trimming took 5 bases from V and 1 from J, leaving 6 bases between them. CDR3 protein: CASSLESYNEQFF. CDR3 nucleotide sequence: TGTGCCAGCAGCCTAGAATCCTACAATGAGCAGTTCTTC.

This sequence joins TRBV5-1 and TRBJ2-3; TRBD2 agrees at 7 bases. Germline trimming cut 4 bases from V and 4 bases from J; bases unmatched to any gene: 9. CDR1 is SGHRS and CDR2 is YFSETQ in the germline V gene. The CDR3 consists of 15 residues. CDR3 residues: CASSRTAGAPDTQYF. The CDR3 DNA is TGCGCCAGCAGCAGGACGGCGGGAGCCCCAGATACGCAGTATTTT.

This clonotype was found many times. The J gene is TRBJ1-6, the V gene TRBV3-1; D is possibly TRBD1 (5 bases). Germline CDR1 and CDR2: LGHDT and YNNKEL (reference sequence). Trimming cost V 4 bases and J 10 bases, with 8 bases left between them. There are 12 residues in the CDR3. CDR3 sequence reads: CASSRQISPLHF. As DNA, the CDR3 is TGTGCCAGCAGCCGACAGATATCACCCCTCCACTTT.

The gene calls are TRBV5-6 and TRBJ2-7; the D gene is possibly TRBD2 (6 bases). The V gene's germline CDR1 is SGHDT and CDR2 YYEEEE. The V end was cut by 0 bases, the J end by 11 bases, with 24 bases between. CDR3 length: 16 amino acids. In nucleotides, the CDR3 is TGTGCCAGCAGCTTGGCCGCCTCCGGGGGACCTAGTCGAGAGTACTTC. It encodes CASSLAASGGPSREYF.

This clonotype was seen repeatedly, ten times or more. The chain is built from TRBV6-1 and TRBJ2-7; 9 bases align to TRBD2. The germline V gene encodes CDR1 MNHNS and CDR2 SASEGT. CDR3 size: 15 residues. Losses at the gene ends were 2 bases for V and 1 base for J; bases not matched to a gene: 3. The CDR3 DNA follows: TGTGCCAGCAGTGAAAGGAGCGGGGGGTCCTACGAGCAGTACTTC. Amino acids: CASSERSGGSYEQYF.

This clonotype was seen a handful of times. The chain uses TRBV14 and TRBJ2-6, with unresolved D. Trimming cost V 2 bases and J 2 bases, with 4 bases left between them. CDR1 and CDR2 (germline): SGHDN, FVKESK. The CDR3 has 14 amino acids. CDR3 DNA sequence: TGTGCCAGCAGCCAAAGGGCTGGGGCCAACGTCCTGACTTTC. Amino acids: CASSQRAGANVLTF.

The chain is built from TRBV6-2 or TRBV6-3 and TRBJ2-3; D remains unclear. Trimming stripped 5 bases from V and 6 bases from J, with 12 bases between. The germline V gene has CDR1 MNHEY and CDR2 SVGEGT. The CDR3 contains 13 residues. The CDR3 protein is CASSGRVGDTQYF. The CDR3 DNA follows: TGTGCCAGCAGTGGACGGGTTGGCGATACGCAGTATTTT.

This clonotype was observed a few times. The rearrangement uses TRBV28 and TRBJ2-6, with D uncertain. Trimming shortened V by 7 bases and J by 3 bases, and 13 bases separated the two germline ends. CDR3 length: 15 residues. Looked up from germline, CDR1 is MDHEN and CDR2 is SYDVKM. DNA for the CDR3: TGTGCCAGCACCGTATCGGGTGGTGGGGCCAACGTCCTGACTTTC. Translating gives CASTVSGGGANVLTF.

This sequence joins TRBV4-3 and TRBJ2-3; 8 bases map to TRBD2. Germline loops: CDR1 LGHNA, CDR2 YSLEER. The CDR3 is 15 residues long. With 0 bases clipped from V and 3 bases from J, the junction kept 2 bases outside the gene matches. Here the CDR3 DNA reads TGCGCCAGCAGCCAAGAGAGCGGGGGAACAGATACGCAGTATTTT. Translated: CASSQESGGTDTQYF.

Notes on this clonotype: This may arise from a read error, as a much more abundant clone is one base away. J is TRBJ2-2 and V is TRBV11-2, with D possibly TRBD1 on 6 matching bases. The germline V gene encodes CDR1 SGHAT and CDR2 FQNNGV. The CDR3 consists of 15 residues. V was shortened by 8 bases and J by 6 bases, with 19 bases between the two germline ends. CDR3 region: CASCIGGVQSGELFF. The DNA of the CDR3 is TGTGCCAGCTGTATAGGGGGAGTGCAATCCGGGGAGCTGTTTTTT.

This clonotype was observed a few times. The J gene is TRBJ2-1, the V gene TRBV4-1; possibly TRBD1 for D (5 bases). Germline CDR1 is MGHRA and CDR2 is YSYEKL. V dropped 0 bases and J dropped 8 bases, with 17 bases sitting between them. This CDR3 spans 16 amino acids. The CDR3 spells CASSQETGKGYYEQFF. CDR3 DNA: TGCGCCAGCAGCCAAGAGACGGGTAAGGGGTACTATGAGCAGTTCTTC.

The chain employs TRBV19 and TRBJ2-2, with TRBD1 matching 7 bases. Germline CDR1 and CDR2: LNHDA and SQIVND (reference sequence). Trimming removed 2 bases from V and 0 bases from J; junction bases left unmatched: 9. The CDR3 has 18 amino acids. In DNA, the CDR3 is TGTGCCAGTAGTATAAAGGGACAGCGAGCTACGAACACCGGGGAGCTGTTTTTT. As protein: CASSIKGQRATNTGELFF.

This clonotype was observed a handful of times. J is TRBJ2-3 and V is TRBV29-1; the match to TRBD2 covers 8 bases. Germline lookup yields CDR1 SQVTM and CDR2 ANQGSEA. This CDR3 has 16 amino acids. Germline trimming cut 1 base from V and 0 bases from J; bases unmatched to any gene: 6. The CDR3 region has the DNA TGCAGCGTTGAAGGGACTAGCAGAACTAGCACAGATACGCAGTATTTT. It yields the protein CSVEGTSRTSTDTQYF.

This clonotype was counted only a few times. The chain recombines TRBV19 with TRBJ2-2; weak D call: TRBD1 (6 bases). The V gene lost 6 bases and the J gene lost 6 bases, with 14 bases spanning the gap. The CDR3 runs 14 residues. From germline, CDR1 is LNHDA and CDR2 SQIVND (reference sequence). This CDR3 is CASSPAGVAGELFF. As DNA, the CDR3 is TGTGCCAGTAGCCCGGCAGGGGTGGCCGGGGAGCTGTTTTTT.

The chain carries TRBV6-5 and TRBJ2-7; D gene uncertain. V lost 5 bases and J 5 bases, leaving 7 bases between the germline ends. Germline assignment: CDR1 MNHEY and CDR2 SVGAGI. The CDR3 runs to 11 residues. CDR3: CASSERNEQYF. CDR3 DNA: TGTGCCAGCAGTGAAAGAAACGAGCAGTACTTC.

This clonotype was detected many times. CDR3 DNA sequence: TGTGCCAGCAGCCGCGCGCTCGGGTACAATGAGCAGTTCTTC. Amino acids: CASSRALGYNEQFF. V and J are TRBV7-2 and TRBJ2-1; the D is unclear. CDR3 length equals 14 residues. V was clipped by 5 bases and J by 4 bases, with 12 bases between them. Germline V gene data show CDR1 as SGHTA and CDR2 as FQGNSA.

V is TRBV18 and J is TRBJ1-5; D uncertain. The V end was cut by 2 bases, the J end by 11 bases, with 10 bases between. CDR1 and CDR2 (germline): KGHSH, LQKENI. CDR3 size: 12 residues. The CDR3, as DNA: TGTGCCAGCTCACCAACGGGCGAGGCCCAGCATTTT. This gives the protein CASSPTGEAQHF.

This clonotype was seen a few times. This chain connects TRBV6-4 to TRBJ1-5; D might be TRBD1 (5 bases). This CDR3 has 13 amino acids. Between the trimmed V and J ends, which lost 3 bases and 7 bases, there was a span of 10 bases. Germline assignment: CDR1 MRHNA and CDR2 SNTAGT. The chain's CDR3 is CASSESRGQPQHF. DNA for the CDR3: TGTGCCAGCAGTGAATCCCGGGGGCAGCCCCAGCATTTT.

This clonotype counts as medium-sized. In nucleotides, the CDR3 is TGTGCCAGCAGTACTCCTCCCGGGCAGGGGGCGGACATTCAGTACTTC. Its translation is CASSTPPGQGADIQYF. The chain joins TRBV27 to TRBJ2-4; 8 bases line up with TRBD1. There are 16 residues in the CDR3. Germline V lookup: CDR1 MNHEY, CDR2 SMNVEV (reference sequence). Trimming took 5 bases from V and 8 from J; bases not matched to a gene: 14.

This clonotype was observed a handful of times. This chain connects TRBV5-1 to TRBJ2-1; 14 nucleotides agree with TRBD2. J gave up 5 bases and V 3 bases, and 10 bases lay outside the gene matches. CDR1 is SGHRS, CDR2 YFSETQ, per germline. CDR3 length equals 18 residues. The CDR3 DNA reads TGCGCCAGCAGCTGGGCCGGGACTAGCGGGAGAGAAAACAATGAGCAGTTCTTC. Amino acids: CASSWAGTSGRENNEQFF.

V is TRBV30 and J is TRBJ2-2, with TRBD1 matching 11 bases. Losses at the gene ends were 8 bases for V and 5 bases for J; bases not matched to a gene: 4. CDR1 GTSNPN and CDR2 SVGIG come from the germline V gene (reference sequence). The CDR3 spans 13 residues. This chain's CDR3 is CAGGTGGTGELFF. CDR3 bases: TGTGCCGGAGGGACAGGGGGAACCGGGGAGCTGTTTTTT.

This chain links TRBV7-3 with TRBJ2-4; possible D gene TRBD2, 6 bases. V lost 4 bases to trimming and J lost 7 bases, with 14 bases between them. CDR3 length: 14 amino acids. Germline CDR1 and CDR2: SGHTA and FQGTGA. The CDR3 loop reads CASSSPGAGNIQYF. In DNA form, the CDR3 reads TGTGCCAGCAGCTCCCCCGGGGCGGGGAACATTCAGTACTTC.

This clonotype came up a few times. The V call is TRBV20-1, the J call TRBJ2-1; no definite D call. Germline CDR1 and CDR2: DFQATT and SNEGSKA (reference sequence). The V end was cut by 3 bases, the J end by 9 bases, with 9 bases between. The CDR3 runs to 11 residues. CDR3 in amino acids: CSARLAGEQFF. The CDR3 DNA follows: TGCAGTGCTAGGTTGGCCGGTGAGCAGTTCTTC.

This chain connects TRBV15 to TRBJ1-2, with 12 nucleotides matching TRBD1. The CDR3 runs 15 residues. With 1 base clipped from V and 8 bases from J, the junction kept 5 bases outside the gene matches. The V gene's germline CDR1 is LNHNV and CDR2 YYDKDF (reference sequence). In nucleotides, the CDR3 is TGTGCCACCAGCAGAGCGGGACAGGGGGCGGAGGGCTACACCTTC. Its translation is CATSRAGQGAEGYTF.

This clonotype was observed at least ten times. This chain joins TRBV9 and TRBJ2-3; 12 positions agree with TRBD2. The CDR3 loop spans 16 amino acids. From germline, CDR1 is SGDLS and CDR2 YYNGEE. The V segment lost 3 bases and the J segment 2 bases; nucleotides outside the gene matches: 4. CDR3 region: CASSEGLAGFTDTQYF. The CDR3 coding sequence is TGTGCCAGCAGCGAGGGACTAGCGGGTTTCACAGATACGCAGTATTTT.

This clonotype has only a few counts. This chain uses TRBV18 with TRBJ1-2, with 9 bases lining up with TRBD1. Germline CDR1 KGHSH, CDR2 LQKENI. CDR3 size: 13 residues. With V trimmed by 6 bases and J by 4 bases, 3 bases remained unmatched. This CDR3 is CASSDRGSYGYTF. The CDR3 DNA reads as TGTGCCAGCTCGGACAGGGGTTCCTATGGCTACACCTTC.

This clonotype was counted ten times or more. The V call is TRBV5-1, the J call TRBJ1-6; the D gene is possibly TRBD1 (5 bases). The CDR3 runs to 14 residues. The germline gives CDR1 SGHRS, CDR2 YFSETQ. Trimming removed 0 bases at V and 7 bases at J, with 8 bases between. CDR3 in amino acids: CASSLVQENSPLHF. For the CDR3, the DNA is TGCGCCAGCAGCTTGGTACAGGAGAATTCACCCCTCCACTTT.

The chain combines TRBV5-1 with TRBJ2-2; D unresolved. CDR3 size: 15 residues. Looked up from germline, CDR1 is SGHRS and CDR2 is YFSETQ. V was pared by 0 bases and J by 2 bases, with 8 bases between. The CDR3 region is CASSLVSSNTGELFF. DNA for the CDR3: TGCGCCAGCAGCTTGGTTAGCAGTAACACCGGGGAGCTGTTTTTT.